This T cell receptor beta chain originates from a study of blood T cells in healthy people across ages. Then a second PCR, running about 6 to 12 cycles, was carried out with a sample-barcoded 5' primer and a J-beta primer mix. TCRdb used MiXCR to reprocess the 5' RACE reads, holding one entry per CDR3 protein. The table lists more than 450,000 distinct CDR3 sequences, about 27% of them singletons. Trimming removed 3 bases at V and 5 bases at J, with 13 bases between. The CDR3 length is 14 residues. CDR1 and CDR2 from the germline V gene are SGHTA and FQGNSA. In addition, the sample was reused for a study of T cells of mothers and their children.

The V gene is TRBV7-2, the J gene TRBJ2-5; D is ambiguous. This clonotype was sampled from a boy aged 2-9 years in good health. The material sequenced was blood. The CDR3 coding sequence is TGTGCCAGCAGCTTGTTAATACCCAGGGAGACCCAGTACTTC. Translation: CASSLLIPRETQYF.